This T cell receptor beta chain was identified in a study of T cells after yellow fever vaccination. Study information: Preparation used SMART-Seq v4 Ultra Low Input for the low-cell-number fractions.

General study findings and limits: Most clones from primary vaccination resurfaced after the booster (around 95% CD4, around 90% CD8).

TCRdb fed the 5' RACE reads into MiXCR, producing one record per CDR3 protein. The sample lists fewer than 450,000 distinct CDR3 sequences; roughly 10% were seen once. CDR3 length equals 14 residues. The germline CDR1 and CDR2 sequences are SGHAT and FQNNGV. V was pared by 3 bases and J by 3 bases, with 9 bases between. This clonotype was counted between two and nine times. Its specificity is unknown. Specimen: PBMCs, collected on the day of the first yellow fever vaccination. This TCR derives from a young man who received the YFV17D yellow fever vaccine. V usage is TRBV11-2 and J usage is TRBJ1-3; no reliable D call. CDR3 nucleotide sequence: TGTGCCAGCAGCTTTCAATCTTTTGGAAACACCATATATTTT. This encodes CASSFQSFGNTIYF.